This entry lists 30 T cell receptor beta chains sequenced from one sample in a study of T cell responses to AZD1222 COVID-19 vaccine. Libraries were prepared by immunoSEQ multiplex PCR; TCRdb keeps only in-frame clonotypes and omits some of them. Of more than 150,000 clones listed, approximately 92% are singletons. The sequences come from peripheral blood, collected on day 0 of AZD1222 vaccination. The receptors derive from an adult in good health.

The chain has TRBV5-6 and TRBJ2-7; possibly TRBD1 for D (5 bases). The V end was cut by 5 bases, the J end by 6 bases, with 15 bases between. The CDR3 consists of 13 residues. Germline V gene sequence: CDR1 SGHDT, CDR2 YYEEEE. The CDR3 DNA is TGTGCCAGCAGTCCGGCAGGGATCGGCGAGCAGTACGTC. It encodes CASSPAGIGEQYV.

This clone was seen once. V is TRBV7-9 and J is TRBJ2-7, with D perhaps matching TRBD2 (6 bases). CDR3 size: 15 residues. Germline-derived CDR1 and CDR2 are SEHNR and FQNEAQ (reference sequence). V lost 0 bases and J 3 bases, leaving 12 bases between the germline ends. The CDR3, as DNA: TGTGCCAGCAGCTTAGCGGTGGACTACATCTACGAGCAGTACTTC. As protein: CASSLAVDYIYEQYF. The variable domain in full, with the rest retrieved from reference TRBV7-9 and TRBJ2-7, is DTGVSQNPRHKITKRGQNVTFRCDPISEHNRLYWYRQTLGQGPEFLTYFQNEAQLEKSRLLSDRFSAERPKGSFSTLEIQRTEQGDSAMYLCASSLAVDYIYEQYFGPGTRLTVT.

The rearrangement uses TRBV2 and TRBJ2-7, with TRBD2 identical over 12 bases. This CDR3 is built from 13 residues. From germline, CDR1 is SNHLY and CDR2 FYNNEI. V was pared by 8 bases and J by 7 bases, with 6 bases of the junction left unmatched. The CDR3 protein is CASVRLAGEEQYF. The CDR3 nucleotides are TGTGCCAGCGTAAGACTAGCGGGAGAGGAGCAGTACTTC.

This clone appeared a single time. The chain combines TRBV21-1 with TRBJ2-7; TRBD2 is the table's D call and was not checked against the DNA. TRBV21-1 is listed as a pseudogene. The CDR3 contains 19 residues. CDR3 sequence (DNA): TGTGCCAGCAGCATCGATTTGGAGCGGGAGGGCCTTATCAAGAACGAGCAGTACTTC. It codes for CASSIDLEREGLIKNEQYF.

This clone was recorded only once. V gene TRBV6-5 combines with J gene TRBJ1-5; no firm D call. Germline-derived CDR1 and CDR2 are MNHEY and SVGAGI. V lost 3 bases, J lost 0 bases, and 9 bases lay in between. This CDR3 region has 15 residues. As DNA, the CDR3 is TGTGCCAGCAGTTATGGCAGTAATAGCAATCAGCCCCAGCATTTT. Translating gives CASSYGSNSNQPQHF.

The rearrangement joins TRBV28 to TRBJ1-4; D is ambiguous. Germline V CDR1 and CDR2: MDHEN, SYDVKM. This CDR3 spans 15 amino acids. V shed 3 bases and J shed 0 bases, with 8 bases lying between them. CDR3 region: CASSFSAATNEKLFF. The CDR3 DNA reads TGTGCCAGCAGTTTTTCAGCAGCAACTAATGAAAAACTGTTTTTT.

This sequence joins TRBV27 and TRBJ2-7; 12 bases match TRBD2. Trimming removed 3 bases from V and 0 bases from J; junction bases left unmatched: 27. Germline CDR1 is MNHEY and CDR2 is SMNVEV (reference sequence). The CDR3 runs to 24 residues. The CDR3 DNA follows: TGTGCCAGCAGTTTCGTGGTACTCCCGAGGTCAACTAGCGGGGGGCCAAGAAGCTCCTACGAGCAGTACGTC. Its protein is CASSFVVLPRSTSGGPRSSYEQYV.

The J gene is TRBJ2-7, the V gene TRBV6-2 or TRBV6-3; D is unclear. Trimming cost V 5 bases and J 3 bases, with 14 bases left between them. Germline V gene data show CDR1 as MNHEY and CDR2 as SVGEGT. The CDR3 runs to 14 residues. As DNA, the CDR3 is TGTGCCAGCAGTCCCCCGGGCCCTTACTACGAGCAGTACGTC. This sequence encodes CASSPPGPYYEQYV.

In nucleotides, the CDR3 is TGTGCCAGCAGTAGACAGGGAACATCCTACGAGCAGTACTTC. This sequence encodes CASSRQGTSYEQYF. The genes are TRBV27 and TRBJ2-7; 7 bases match TRBD1. The trim removed 5 bases at V and 1 base at J, leaving 5 bases unmatched. This CDR3 comprises 14 residues. The germline CDR1 and CDR2 sequences are MNHEY and SMNVEV (reference sequence).

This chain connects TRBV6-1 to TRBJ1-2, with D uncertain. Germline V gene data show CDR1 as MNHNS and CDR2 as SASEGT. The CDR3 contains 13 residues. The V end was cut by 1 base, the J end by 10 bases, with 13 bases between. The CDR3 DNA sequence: TGTGCCAGCAGTGAAGGCATATTTCCGAACTACACCTTC. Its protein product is CASSEGIFPNYTF.

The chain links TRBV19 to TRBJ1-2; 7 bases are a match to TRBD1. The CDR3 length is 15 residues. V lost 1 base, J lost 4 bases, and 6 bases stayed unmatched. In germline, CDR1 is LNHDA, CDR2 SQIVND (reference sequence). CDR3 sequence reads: CASSIGTGTTYGYTF. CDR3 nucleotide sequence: TGTGCCAGTAGTATAGGGACAGGAACTACCTATGGCTACACCTTC.

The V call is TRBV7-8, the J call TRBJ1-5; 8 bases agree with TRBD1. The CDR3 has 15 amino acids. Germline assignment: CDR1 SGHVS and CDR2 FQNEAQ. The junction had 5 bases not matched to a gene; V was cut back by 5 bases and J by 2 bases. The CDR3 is CASSPTGGGNQPQHF. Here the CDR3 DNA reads TGTGCCAGCAGCCCAACAGGGGGGGGCAATCAGCCCCAGCATTTT.

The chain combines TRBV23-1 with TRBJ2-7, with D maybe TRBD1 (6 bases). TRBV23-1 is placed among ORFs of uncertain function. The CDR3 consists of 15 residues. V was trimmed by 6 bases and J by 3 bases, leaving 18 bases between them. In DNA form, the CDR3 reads TGCGCCAGCAGCCATCCTACAGGGCCATTCTACGAGCAGTACGTC. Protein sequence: CASSHPTGPFYEQYV.

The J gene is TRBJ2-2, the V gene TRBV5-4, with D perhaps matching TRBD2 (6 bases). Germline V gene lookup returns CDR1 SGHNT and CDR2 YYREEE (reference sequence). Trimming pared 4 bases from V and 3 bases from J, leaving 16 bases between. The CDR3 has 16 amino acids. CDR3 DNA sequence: TGTGCCAGCAGCCCAACGGGGAGGAGGGACACCGGGGAGCTGTTTTTT. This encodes CASSPTGRRDTGELFF.

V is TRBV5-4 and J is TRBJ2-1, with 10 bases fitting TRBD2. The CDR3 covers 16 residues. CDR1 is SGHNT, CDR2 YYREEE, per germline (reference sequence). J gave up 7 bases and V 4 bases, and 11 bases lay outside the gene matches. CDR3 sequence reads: CASSLFPAGGPNEQFF. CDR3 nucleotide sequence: TGTGCCAGCAGCCTTTTCCCAGCGGGGGGGCCGAATGAGCAGTTCTTC.

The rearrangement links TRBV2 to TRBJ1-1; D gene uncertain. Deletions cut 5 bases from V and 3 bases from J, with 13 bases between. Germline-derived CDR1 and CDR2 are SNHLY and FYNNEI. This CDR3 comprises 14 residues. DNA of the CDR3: TGTGCCAGCAGTCGTCGGACTGGAGACACTGAAGCTTTCTTT. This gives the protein CASSRRTGDTEAFF.

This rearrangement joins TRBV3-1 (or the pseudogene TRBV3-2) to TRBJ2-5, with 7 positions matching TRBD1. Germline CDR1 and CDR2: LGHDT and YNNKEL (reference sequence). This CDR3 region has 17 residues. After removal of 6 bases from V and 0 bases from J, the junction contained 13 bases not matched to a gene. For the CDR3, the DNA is TGTGCCAGCAGATTCAGGGGGACAGCCATGTACCAAGAGACCCAGTACTTC. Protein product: CASRFRGTAMYQETQYF.

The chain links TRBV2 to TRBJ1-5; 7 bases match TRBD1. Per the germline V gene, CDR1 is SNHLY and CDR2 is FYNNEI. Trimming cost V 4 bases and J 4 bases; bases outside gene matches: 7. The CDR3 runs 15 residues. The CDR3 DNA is TGTGCCAGCAGTGTTACAGGGGACCCTAATCAGCCCCAGCATTTT. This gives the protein CASSVTGDPNQPQHF.

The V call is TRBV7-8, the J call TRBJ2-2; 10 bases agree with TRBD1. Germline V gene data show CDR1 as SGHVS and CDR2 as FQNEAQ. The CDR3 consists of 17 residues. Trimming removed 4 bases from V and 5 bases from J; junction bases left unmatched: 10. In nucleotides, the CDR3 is TGTGCCAGCAGCTCGGCCAAACCGGGACAGGGGACCGGGGAGCTGTTTTTT. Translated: CASSSAKPGQGTGELFF.

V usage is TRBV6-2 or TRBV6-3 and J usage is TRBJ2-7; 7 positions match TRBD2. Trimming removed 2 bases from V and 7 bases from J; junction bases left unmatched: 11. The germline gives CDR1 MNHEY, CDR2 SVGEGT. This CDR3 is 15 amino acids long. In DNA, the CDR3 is TGTGCCAGCAGTTACGGTCGGGGGGAGGTGGAAGAGCAGTACGTC. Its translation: CASSYGRGEVEEQYV.

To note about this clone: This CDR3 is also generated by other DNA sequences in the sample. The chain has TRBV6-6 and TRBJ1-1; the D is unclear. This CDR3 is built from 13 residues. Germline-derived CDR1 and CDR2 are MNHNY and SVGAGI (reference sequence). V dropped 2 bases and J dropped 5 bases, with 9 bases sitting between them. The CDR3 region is CASSYRGGTEAFF. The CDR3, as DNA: TGTGCCAGCAGTTACCGGGGAGGGACTGAAGCTTTCTTT.

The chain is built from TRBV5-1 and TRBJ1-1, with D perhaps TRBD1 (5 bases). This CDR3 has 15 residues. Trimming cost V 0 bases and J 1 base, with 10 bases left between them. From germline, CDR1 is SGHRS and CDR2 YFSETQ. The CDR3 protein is CASSLDGGTNTEAFF. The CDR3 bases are TGCGCCAGCAGCTTGGATGGGGGGACGAACACTGAAGCTTTCTTT.

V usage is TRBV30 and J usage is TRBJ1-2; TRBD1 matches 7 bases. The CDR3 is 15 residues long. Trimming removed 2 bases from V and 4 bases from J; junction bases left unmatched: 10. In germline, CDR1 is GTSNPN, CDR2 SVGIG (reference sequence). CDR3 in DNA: TGTGCCTGGAGTTCCCAAACAGGGGTTGTCTATGGCTACACCTTC. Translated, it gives CAWSSQTGVVYGYTF.

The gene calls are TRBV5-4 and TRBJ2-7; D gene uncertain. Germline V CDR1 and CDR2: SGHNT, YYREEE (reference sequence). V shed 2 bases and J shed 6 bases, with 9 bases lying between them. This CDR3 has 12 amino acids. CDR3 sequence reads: CASSLEYGEQYV. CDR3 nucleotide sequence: TGTGCCAGCAGCTTAGAGTATGGCGAGCAGTACGTC.

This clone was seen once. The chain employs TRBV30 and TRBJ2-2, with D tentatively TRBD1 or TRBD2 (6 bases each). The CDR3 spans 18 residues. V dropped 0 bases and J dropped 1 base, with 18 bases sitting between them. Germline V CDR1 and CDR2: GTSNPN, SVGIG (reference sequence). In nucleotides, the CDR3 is TGTGCCTGGAGTGTACCCATTGGGGGGCTTCTGAACACCGGGGAGCTGTTTTTT. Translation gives CAWSVPIGGLLNTGELFF.

The CDR3: CAAHRQGPTSNQPQHF. In DNA, the CDR3 is TGTGCCGCCCACCGACAGGGGCCTACGAGCAATCAGCCCCAGCATTTT. J is TRBJ1-5 and V is TRBV28, with 8 positions matching TRBD1. The germline gives CDR1 MDHEN, CDR2 SYDVKM. The CDR3 consists of 16 residues. Trimming at V came to 11 bases and at J to 1 base, leaving 13 bases not matched to a gene. Full variable domain (rest looked up from reference TRBV28 and TRBJ1-5): DVKVTQSSRYLVKRTGEKVFLECVQDMDHENMFWYRQDPGLGLRLIYFSYDVKMKEKGDIPEGYSVSREKKERFSLILESASTNQTSMYLCAAHRQGPTSNQPQHFGDGTRLSIL.

The CDR3 DNA sequence: TGCAGCGCAAGGACAGATTATAATTCACCCCTCCACTTT. Its protein product is CSARTDYNSPLHF. V usage is TRBV29-1 and J usage is TRBJ1-6; weak D call: TRBD1 (6 bases). In germline, CDR1 is SQVTM, CDR2 ANQGSEA. This CDR3 has 13 amino acids. The V and J ends lost 7 bases and 4 bases respectively, with 11 bases between them.

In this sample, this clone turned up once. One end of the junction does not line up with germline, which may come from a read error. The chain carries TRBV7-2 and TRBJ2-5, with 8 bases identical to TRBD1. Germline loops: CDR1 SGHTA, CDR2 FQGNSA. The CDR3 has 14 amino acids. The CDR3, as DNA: TGTGCCAGCAGTTTAGGACAGGGTGGGGGGACCCAGTACTTC. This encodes CASSLGQGGGTQYF.

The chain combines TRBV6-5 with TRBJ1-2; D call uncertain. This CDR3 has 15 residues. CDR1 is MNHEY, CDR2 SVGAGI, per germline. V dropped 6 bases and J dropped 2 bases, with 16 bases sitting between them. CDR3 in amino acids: CASSPIGVGNYGYTF. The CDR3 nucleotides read TGTGCCAGCAGCCCGATTGGCGTGGGGAACTATGGCTACACCTTC.

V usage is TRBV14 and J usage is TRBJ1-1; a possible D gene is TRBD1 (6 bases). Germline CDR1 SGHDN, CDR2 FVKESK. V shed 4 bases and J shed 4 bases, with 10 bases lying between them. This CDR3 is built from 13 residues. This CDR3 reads CASSLQGSTEAFF. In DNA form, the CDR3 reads TGTGCCAGCAGCCTACAGGGAAGCACTGAAGCTTTCTTT.